Sequencing of this T cell receptor (beta chain) was carried out in a study of T cell responses to AZD1222 COVID-19 vaccine. Findings of the study overall: Most donors were white British and more were female, and clonal diversity was possibly underestimated. Spike-specific TCR breadth and depth were elevated following two AZD1222 doses.

Using immunoSEQ multiplex PCR, the repertoire was profiled, and TCRdb retains in-frame clones only, with some absent. The table shows under 150,000 clones, with 92% occurring only once. This clone was seen just once. Its antigen remains unidentified. The V and J ends lost 8 bases and 5 bases respectively, with 23 bases between them. CDR3 length: 16 residues. Per the germline V gene, CDR1 is SGHKS and CDR2 is YYEKEE (reference sequence). The source was peripheral blood, collected on day 0 of AZD1222 vaccination. J is TRBJ1-5 and V is TRBV5-5; possibly TRBD1 for D (5 bases). This TCR was sampled from an adult in good health. CDR3 sequence reads: CASGEGGTGGHQPQHF. The CDR3 DNA sequence: TGTGCCAGTGGGGAGGGTGGGACCGGCGGGCATCAGCCCCAGCATTTT.